Listed here are 32 T cell receptor beta chains from one sample, sequenced in a study of CD8 T cells in Susac syndrome. RNA amounts of about 0.5 to 1 ug underwent reverse transcription with random hexamers. MiXCR, run by TCRdb on the immunoSEQ multiplex PCR reads, gives a single entry per CDR3 protein. This sample has hundreds of thousands of distinct CDR3 sequences, with about 89% found just once. Sequenced material: CD8+ T cells from PBMCs. The receptors were sampled from a human donor with multiple sclerosis.

The chain joins TRBV6-1 to TRBJ1-2, with 8 bases that match TRBD1. The CDR3 loop spans 11 amino acids. CDR1 is MNHNS and CDR2 is SASEGT in the germline V gene. J gave up 8 bases and V 6 bases, and 2 bases lay outside the gene matches. The CDR3 spells CASSGQGGYTF. The CDR3 DNA reads as TGTGCCAGCAGCGGACAGGGCGGCTACACCTTC.

V usage is TRBV6-2 or TRBV6-3 and J usage is TRBJ1-2; D is possibly TRBD1 (5 bases). This CDR3 spans 16 amino acids. V lost 2 bases and J lost 2, with 15 bases in between. The V gene's germline CDR1 is MNHEY and CDR2 SVGEGT. The CDR3 loop is CASSYMTEGMNYGYTF. The DNA of the CDR3 is TGTGCCAGCAGTTACATGACAGAAGGAATGAACTATGGCTACACCTTC.

This clonotype was counted a single time. The chain recombines TRBV27 with TRBJ2-2; TRBD2 aligns across 11 bases. In germline, CDR1 is MNHEY, CDR2 SMNVEV (reference sequence). Trimming took 1 base from V and 5 from J; bases not matched to a gene: 6. This CDR3 spans 17 amino acids. The CDR3 bases are TGTGCCAGCAGTTTATTCCGACTAGCGGGGTCAACCGGGGAGCTGTTTTTT. Its translation is CASSLFRLAGSTGELFF.

The chain links TRBV30 to TRBJ2-6; 7 bases match TRBD2. The germline V gene encodes CDR1 GTSNPN and CDR2 SVGIG (reference sequence). V lost 4 bases, J lost 1 base, and 1 base stayed unmatched. This CDR3 spans 14 amino acids. CDR3 bases: TGTGCCTGGACCGGGGGGTCTGGGGCCAACGTCCTGACTTTC. Its translation: CAWTGGSGANVLTF.

The chain links TRBV27 to TRBJ2-7, with 7 bases matching TRBD1. CDR1 and CDR2 (germline): MNHEY, SMNVEV (reference sequence). The CDR3 extends over 16 amino acids. With V trimmed by 5 bases and J by 2 bases, 12 bases remained unmatched. This chain's CDR3 is CASSPSIGQGAYEQYF. The CDR3 region has the DNA TGTGCCAGCAGTCCGTCTATCGGTCAGGGGGCCTACGAGCAGTACTTC.

A word on this clonotype: At one of its ends the junction is not consistent with the germline gene, which may arise from a read error. The V call is TRBV5-8, the J call TRBJ2-7, with 10 bases fitting TRBD2. The CDR3 runs to 15 residues. Germline CDR1 and CDR2: SGHTS and YDEGEE. Here the CDR3 reads CASSTGTSAYYEQYF. CDR3 sequence (DNA): TGCGCCAGCAGCACAGGGACTAGCGCCTACTACGAGCAGTACTTC.

This clonotype was seen only once. V usage is TRBV4-2 and J usage is TRBJ2-7; D is possibly TRBD1 (5 bases). V was clipped by 0 bases and J by 7 bases, with 22 bases between them. This CDR3 is built from 17 residues. Germline V CDR1 and CDR2: LGHNA, YNFKEQ. For the CDR3, the DNA is TGTGCCAGCAGCCAAGATTCAGGACGAGAAGGGGCGCGGGAGCAGTACTTC. Encoded protein: CASSQDSGREGAREQYF.

The chain uses TRBV27 and TRBJ2-7; TRBD1 or TRBD2 may be the D gene (6 bases each). V shed 3 bases and J shed 0 bases, with 12 bases lying between them. The germline CDR1 and CDR2 sequences are MNHEY and SMNVEV (reference sequence). The CDR3 runs to 15 residues. The CDR3 here is CASSLWGASSYEQYF. Written as DNA, the CDR3 is TGTGCCAGCAGTTTGTGGGGGGCCAGCTCCTACGAGCAGTACTTC.

This clonotype was recorded once. V and J are TRBV30 and TRBJ2-1; D is undetermined. This CDR3 has 11 amino acids. Between the trimmed V and J ends, which lost 1 base and 10 bases, there was a span of 8 bases. CDR1 and CDR2 from the germline V gene are GTSNPN and SVGIG (reference sequence). CDR3 amino acids: CAWSAILEQFF. CDR3 sequence (DNA): TGTGCCTGGAGTGCCATTCTCGAGCAGTTCTTC.

The chain has TRBV28 and TRBJ1-2; D not certain. This CDR3 has 11 amino acids. CDR1 and CDR2 from the germline V gene are MDHEN and SYDVKM. V lost 8 bases and J lost 8, with 12 bases in between. The CDR3 sequence is CASGTDVGYTF. The CDR3 nucleotides read TGTGCCAGCGGTACAGATGTCGGCTACACCTTC.

The CDR3 sequence is CASSVHRDSYEQYF. The CDR3 nucleotides are TGTGCCAGCAGCGTACACAGGGATTCCTACGAGCAGTACTTC. The gene calls are TRBV9 and TRBJ2-7, with D perhaps TRBD1 (6 bases). Trimming shortened V by 1 base and J by 1 base, and 9 bases separated the two germline ends. Germline V gene sequence: CDR1 SGDLS, CDR2 YYNGEE. CDR3 size: 14 residues.

The chain has TRBV27 and TRBJ2-1; TRBD1 might be the D (5 bases). This CDR3 has 12 amino acids. Germline-derived CDR1 and CDR2 are MNHEY and SMNVEV (reference sequence). V lost 3 bases to trimming and J lost 7 bases, with 7 bases between them. The CDR3 coding sequence is TGTGCCAGCAGTTTCCAGGGTAATGAGCAGTTCTTC. It codes for CASSFQGNEQFF.

V is TRBV11-2 and J is TRBJ2-3, with D perhaps TRBD2 (5 bases). CDR3 length: 14 residues. V dropped 0 bases and J dropped 4 bases, with 8 bases sitting between them. Germline values: CDR1 SGHAT, CDR2 FQNNGV. The CDR3 bases are TGTGCCAGCAGCTTAGATCCGCGGGCAGATACGCAGTATTTT. This gives the protein CASSLDPRADTQYF.

The chain couples TRBV7-9 to TRBJ1-1, with D possibly matching TRBD1 (6 bases). Looked up from germline, CDR1 is SEHNR and CDR2 is FQNEAQ (reference sequence). CDR3 length: 13 residues. With 8 bases removed from V and 4 bases from J, the gap between germline ends came to 14 bases. The CDR3 here is CASSRAGATEAFF. CDR3 DNA sequence: TGTGCCAGCTCAAGGGCGGGGGCCACTGAAGCTTTCTTT.

The chain recombines TRBV12-3 or TRBV12-4 with TRBJ2-2, with D perhaps matching TRBD2 (6 bases). V was pared by 4 bases and J by 2 bases, with 14 bases between. The CDR3 covers 16 residues. CDR3 nucleotides: TGTGCCAGCAGTTCTCGGGGGAGATCAAACACCGGGGAGCTGTTTTTT. It is translated as CASSSRGRSNTGELFF.

The chain uses TRBV6-2 or TRBV6-3 and TRBJ2-7; no definite D call. Germline lookup yields CDR1 MNHEY and CDR2 SVGEGT. This CDR3 is built from 13 residues. Trimming stripped 2 bases from V and 0 bases from J, with 5 bases between. CDR3 DNA: TGTGCCAGCAGTTACGGTCACTCCTACGAGCAGTACTTC. Amino acids: CASSYGHSYEQYF.

This clonotype was seen only once. The chain couples TRBV7-9 to TRBJ1-1, with D unclear. The CDR3 has 16 amino acids. Germline V lookup: CDR1 SEHNR, CDR2 FQNEAQ (reference sequence). Trimming removed 1 base from V and 0 bases from J, with 12 bases in between. The CDR3 spells CASSLGAGLMNTEAFF. The CDR3 DNA is TGTGCCAGCAGCTTAGGGGCAGGACTTATGAACACTGAAGCTTTCTTT.

V usage is TRBV19 and J usage is TRBJ1-1; D remains ambiguous. CDR1 is LNHDA and CDR2 is SQIVND in the germline V gene (reference sequence). The CDR3 consists of 12 residues. Trimming shortened V by 8 bases and J by 7 bases, and 14 bases separated the two germline ends. CDR3 DNA: TGTGCCAGTGTCTTGGGAACAAATGAAGCTTTCTTT. Its protein product is CASVLGTNEAFF.

The chain links TRBV20-1 to TRBJ2-1, with no clear D. Germline CDR1 reads DFQATT; CDR2 reads SNEGSKA (reference sequence). The V gene lost 6 bases and the J gene lost 3 bases, with 24 bases spanning the gap. The CDR3 contains 17 residues. CDR3 sequence: CSAPNVGESFLYNEQFF. The DNA for the CDR3 is TGCAGTGCGCCAAATGTTGGGGAATCTTTTCTCTACAATGAGCAGTTCTTC.

This chain's CDR3 is CASSGTGGADGYGYTF. The CDR3 DNA reads TGTGCCAGCAGCGGTACAGGGGGCGCAGATGGCTATGGCTACACCTTC. The rearrangement joins TRBV9 to TRBJ1-2; 9 nucleotides align to TRBD1. Germline CDR1 reads SGDLS; CDR2 reads YYNGEE. CDR3 length equals 16 residues. Losses at the gene ends were 3 bases for V and 4 bases for J; bases not matched to a gene: 10.

The chain links TRBV20-1 to TRBJ2-1; no clear D gene. This CDR3 region has 15 residues. CDR1 is DFQATT and CDR2 is SNEGSKA in the germline V gene (reference sequence). Trimming pared 3 bases from V and 0 bases from J, leaving 12 bases between. CDR3 in amino acids: CSARLKDRSYNEQFF. The CDR3 nucleotides are TGCAGTGCTAGGCTAAAGGACCGCTCCTACAATGAGCAGTTCTTC.

The chain is built from TRBV9 and TRBJ1-4, with TRBD1 matching 7 bases. J was trimmed by 3 bases and V by 0 bases; bases with no gene match: 2. The CDR3 totals 15 residues. CDR1 and CDR2 from the germline V gene are SGDLS and YYNGEE. CDR3: CASSVAGTANEKLFF. The CDR3 DNA reads as TGTGCCAGCAGCGTAGCCGGGACAGCTAATGAAAAACTGTTTTTT.

The chain links TRBV7-3 to TRBJ2-1, with 10 bases lining up with TRBD1. CDR1 and CDR2 (germline): SGHTA, FQGTGA. CDR3 size: 15 residues. After removal of 5 bases from V and 9 bases from J, the junction contained 10 bases not matched to a gene. In DNA form, the CDR3 reads TGTGCCAGCAGCCCCGACAGGGGGCGGTTACGTGAGCAGTTCTTC. Amino acids: CASSPDRGRLREQFF.

The rearrangement uses TRBV11-2 and TRBJ2-2; 13 nucleotides agree with TRBD2. Germline trimming cut 5 bases from V and 5 bases from J; bases unmatched to any gene: 11. The CDR3 has 18 amino acids. Germline loops: CDR1 SGHAT, CDR2 FQNNGV. For the CDR3, the DNA is TGTGCCAGCAGCCTAGGACTAGCGGGGGAGCTATGGACCGGGGAGCTGTTTTTT. Its protein product is CASSLGLAGELWTGELFF.

V usage is TRBV27 and J usage is TRBJ2-3; 13 bases match TRBD2. This CDR3 comprises 16 residues. CDR1 is MNHEY and CDR2 is SMNVEV in the germline V gene (reference sequence). The trim removed 5 bases at V and 4 bases at J, leaving 6 bases unmatched. The CDR3 DNA sequence: TGTGCCAGCAGTGCCCTGACTAGCGGGGGGCCAGATACGCAGTATTTT. It codes for CASSALTSGGPDTQYF.

The gene calls are TRBV7-2 and TRBJ2-7; no firm D call. V was shortened by 5 bases and J by 0 bases, with 23 bases between the two germline ends. The germline V gene encodes CDR1 SGHTA and CDR2 FQGNSA. The CDR3 runs 18 residues. As DNA, the CDR3 is TGTGCCAGCAGCGACGGCGCAGGCGTTAAAGAAAGCTCCTACGAGCAGTACTTC. Translated, it gives CASSDGAGVKESSYEQYF.

V and J are TRBV5-6 and TRBJ2-7; TRBD1 aligns across 10 bases. This CDR3 comprises 15 residues. Germline CDR1 reads SGHDT; CDR2 reads YYEEEE. V dropped 4 bases and J dropped 1; count of bases not matched to a gene: 5. CDR3: CASSIGQGESYEQYF. The CDR3 nucleotides are TGTGCCAGCAGCATCGGACAGGGGGAGTCCTACGAGCAGTACTTC.

The chain recombines TRBV24-1 with TRBJ2-5; 11 nucleotides align to TRBD1. The germline V gene encodes CDR1 KGHDR and CDR2 SFDVKD. V dropped 4 bases and J dropped 4; count of bases not matched to a gene: 7. The CDR3 loop spans 16 amino acids. The CDR3 region has the DNA TGTGCCACCAGTGACGGGACAGGGGGAAGGGGAGAGACCCAGTACTTC. This sequence encodes CATSDGTGGRGETQYF.

The chain joins TRBV27 to TRBJ1-6; a weak D match, TRBD1 (6 bases). Germline V gene lookup returns CDR1 MNHEY and CDR2 SMNVEV (reference sequence). The CDR3 runs 14 residues. Trimming removed 3 bases at V and 9 bases at J, with 12 bases between. This chain's CDR3 is CASSFGQTSSPLHF. The DNA for the CDR3 is TGTGCCAGCAGTTTCGGACAGACCAGTTCACCCCTCCACTTT.

J is TRBJ2-1 and V is TRBV11-2, with TRBD2 as a possible D gene (6 bases). This CDR3 is built from 15 residues. Germline CDR1 reads SGHAT; CDR2 reads FQNNGV. Trimming pared 0 bases from V and 9 bases from J, leaving 15 bases between. The CDR3 here is CASSLEGGGGFEQFF. The CDR3 bases are TGTGCCAGCAGCTTAGAGGGAGGAGGAGGTTTTGAGCAGTTCTTC. The variable domain in full, with the rest retrieved from reference TRBV11-2 and TRBJ2-1, is EAGVAQSPRYKIIEKRQSVAFWCNPISGHATLYWYQQILGQGPKLLIQFQNNGVVDDSQLPKDRFSAERLKGVDSTLKIQPAKLEDSAVYLCASSLEGGGGFEQFFGPGTRLTVL.

The V call is TRBV4-1, the J call TRBJ2-7; the match to TRBD2 covers 7 bases. Germline loops: CDR1 MGHRA, CDR2 YSYEKL. V was clipped by 3 bases and J by 0 bases; unmatched bases: 8. This CDR3 comprises 16 residues. The CDR3 loop reads CASSHASGVSSYEQYF. In nucleotides, the CDR3 is TGCGCCAGCAGCCACGCCAGCGGGGTTAGCTCCTACGAGCAGTACTTC.

The rearrangement joins TRBV27 to TRBJ2-2, with TRBD2 as a possible D gene (5 bases). Germline lookup yields CDR1 MNHEY and CDR2 SMNVEV (reference sequence). CDR3 size: 12 residues. Trimming cost V 4 bases and J 9 bases, with 9 bases left between them. The CDR3, as DNA: TGTGCCAGCAGTTACATCGGGAGGGAGCTGTTTTTT. This gives the protein CASSYIGRELFF.